The source of this T cell receptor beta chain is a study of blood T cell repertoires in COVID-19. Study-level information: Both acute and convalescent COVID-19 samples were obtained from the United States, Italy and Spain. From T cells, B-cell-depleted T cells, or PBMCs came the material, which was cDNA or gDNA.

Sequencing was performed with immunoSEQ multiplex PCR; in TCRdb, only in-frame clones are kept and a portion is missing. The data hold 100,000 or so clones, with about 92% observed a single time. This CDR3 has 15 amino acids. CDR1 ENHRY and CDR2 SYGVKD come from the germline V gene. Trimming cost V 0 bases and J 6 bases, with 13 bases left between them. This receptor was taken from a woman aged 60-70 years with active COVID-19. The sequenced material came from peripheral blood. V usage is TRBV10-3 and J usage is TRBJ2-3; weak D call: TRBD1 (5 bases). CDR3 DNA: TGTGCCATCAGTGAGTCCGGAGTGGGGCCGGATACGCAGTATTTT. This codes for CAISESGVGPDTQYF.